The present TCR beta chain was sequenced within a study of blood T cell repertoires in COVID-19. This clone appeared a few times. In the authors' methods: Reference gene primer amplification in the assay estimated nucleated cell counts. TCRdb's table, derived via immunoSEQ multiplex PCR, lists solely in-frame clones and lacks some. The V and J calls and the clone size are those of that table, but D and trimming were determined from the DNA. The top ten hold 1.7% of the sample, which has nearly 400,000 clones, around nine tenths seen once. The CDR3 has 13 amino acids. Deletions cut 5 bases from V and 12 bases from J, with 16 bases between.

The sequence was obtained from a woman in her 30s who had recovered from COVID-19. The chain recombines TRBV12-3 or TRBV12-4 with TRBJ2-2; no clear D gene. Sequencing was carried out using PBMCs or T cells enriched from blood (not recorded which). The CDR3 protein is CASSAPGAAKLFF. For the CDR3, the DNA is TGTGCCAGCAGTGCCCCCGGTGCGGCAAAGCTGTTTTTT.